The rows below give T cell receptor beta chains drawn from one sample of a study of PD-1 blockade in classical Hodgkin lymphoma. Sequencing used immunoSEQ multiplex PCR; TCRdb keeps in-frame clones, though not all of them. The profile shows more than 50,000 clones, around 75% of them singletons. This specimen was peripheral blood mononuclear cells (PBMCs), taken before the second cycle of nivolumab. Receptor source: a human donor with classical Hodgkin lymphoma. CDR3s include the opening cysteine and the closing phenylalanine or tryptophan. A D gene is named only where the DNA matches it firmly. Clone size is not always given. Where it is, it says once, few, many or a class for expanded clones.

d_call,clone_size,j_call,v_call,cdr3_nt,cdr3_aa
-,-,TRBJ2-3,TRBV5-1,TGCGCCAGCAGCCTCGGGTGGGCAGATACGCAGTATTTT,CASSLGWADTQYF
TRBD2,-,TRBJ2-5,TRBV5-1,TGCGCCAGCAGCTTGGCCGAACTAGCGGTACAAGAGACCCAGTACTTC,CASSLAELAVQETQYF
TRBD1,-,TRBJ2-6,TRBV19,TGTGCCAGTAGTATAGATTCGGAGCAGGGGGCTTCTGGGGCCAACGTCCTGACTTTC,CASSIDSEQGASGANVLTF
-,few,TRBJ1-5,TRBV28,TGTGCCAGCAGTAAACAGTGGCCCCAGCATTTT,CASSKQWPQHF
-,-,TRBJ1-2,TRBV28,TGTGCCAGCAGTTTACTTGATAGTTATGGCTACACCTTC,CASSLLDSYGYTF
-,few,TRBJ1-2,TRBV4-1,TGCGCCAGCAGCCGAGGAGTAGATAACTATGGCTACACCTTC,CASSRGVDNYGYTF
TRBD1,-,TRBJ1-1,TRBV11-3,TGTGCCAGCAGCTTCGGACAGGCGACTGAAGCTTTCTTT,CASSFGQATEAFF
TRBD1,once,TRBJ2-7,TRBV7-9,TGTGCCAGCAGCTACCGACAGGGTTTCCACGAGCAGTACTTC,CASSYRQGFHEQYF
-,once,TRBJ1-2,TRBV21-1,TGTGCCAGCAAAGGGGGCTACACCTTC,CASKGGYTF
TRBD1,-,TRBJ1-2,TRBV5-1,TGCGCCAGCAGCCCCAGGGGGTACGGCTACACCTTC,CASSPRGYGYTF
TRBD1,-,TRBJ1-2,TRBV6-6,TGTGCCAGCAGTTACGGGACAGAGACCAACTATGGCTACACCTTC,CASSYGTETNYGYTF
-,-,TRBJ2-1,TRBV2,TGTGCCAGCAAAGAAGGGGTTAGCTCCTACAATGAGCAGTTCTTC,CASKEGVSSYNEQFF
-,-,TRBJ2-3,TRBV14,TGTGCCAGCAGTCACGGGCCAGCAAGAGATACGCAGTATTTT,CASSHGPARDTQYF
-,-,TRBJ2-5,TRBV2,TGTGCCAGCAGTGTAGGGGCAGGAAAAGAGACCCAGTACTTC,CASSVGAGKETQYF
-,-,TRBJ2-5,TRBV5-1,TGCGCCAGCAGACCAATACTGGGCTACCAAGAGACCCAGTACTTC,CASRPILGYQETQYF
-,-,TRBJ2-7,TRBV19,TGTGCCAGTACCGCGGGGGCCGCCTACGAGCAGTACTTC,CASTAGAAYEQYF
-,-,TRBJ1-1,TRBV7-9,TGTGCCAGCAGCTTAGGGGGCAGCGAAGCTTTCTTT,CASSLGGSEAFF
-,-,TRBJ2-7,TRBV6-5,TGTGCCAGCACCGAGGGCGGGACCGGAGTGGACGAGCAGTACTTC,CASTEGGTGVDEQYF
-,-,TRBJ1-6,TRBV19,TGTGCCAGTAGTATAGGTGTATCAGGGCGAGATTCACCCCTCCACTTT,CASSIGVSGRDSPLHF
TRBD1,few,TRBJ1-5,TRBV27,TGTGCCAGCAGTAGGACAGGGAACAATCAGCCCCAGCATTTT,CASSRTGNNQPQHF
-,few,TRBJ1-1,TRBV27,TGTGCCAGCAGTTCCCCACAGGGCCTAAACACTGAAGCTTTCTTT,CASSSPQGLNTEAFF
-,-,TRBJ2-5,TRBV7-9,TGTGCCAGCAGCCACGGATCCCCGTTCCAAGAGACCCAGTACTTC,CASSHGSPFQETQYF
TRBD2,-,TRBJ2-7,TRBV19,TGTGCCAGTAGTCTACTAGCGGGAGGGACCTACGAGCAGTACTTC,CASSLLAGGTYEQYF
TRBD2,-,TRBJ2-7,TRBV4-2,TGTGCCAGCAGTTCGGGACTAGCGGGGAACTACGAGCAGTACTTC,CASSSGLAGNYEQYF
-,-,TRBJ1-4,TRBV28,TGTGCCAGCAGTTTGAAGGGGGGCGCGGATGAAAAACTGTTTTTT,CASSLKGGADEKLFF
-,-,TRBJ1-1,TRBV6-5,TGTGCCAGCAGCTCCGGGACCGAAAAGCCTGAAGCTTTCTTT,CASSSGTEKPEAFF
TRBD1,-,TRBJ2-3,TRBV28,TGTGCCAGCACGGGACAGGCGGCGCGAGATACGCAGTATTTT,CASTGQAARDTQYF
TRBD1,once,TRBJ2-5,TRBV7-9,TGTGCCAGCAGCTATGACAGGGAGGAGACCCAGTACTTC,CASSYDREETQYF
-,-,TRBJ1-1,TRBV5-1,TGCGCCAGCAGCCCCCGTGAGGGGAGCACTGAAGCTTTCTTT,CASSPREGSTEAFF
-,medium-sized,TRBJ1-1,TRBV9,TGTGCCAGCAGCGCCGGGGGGGACGCTTTCTTT,CASSAGGDAFF
-,-,TRBJ2-1,TRBV18,TGTGCCAGCTCACCACCGGAGGGAAGCTACAATGAGCAGTTCTTC,CASSPPEGSYNEQFF
TRBD1,-,TRBJ2-7,TRBV28,TGTGCCAGCTGCGGACAGGGGGCCGCAAGCTCCTACGAGCAGTACTTC,CASCGQGAASSYEQYF
-,-,TRBJ2-2,TRBV9,TGTGCCAGCAGCGTCCACCCTGCTGGGGGCACCGGGGAGCTGTTTTTT,CASSVHPAGGTGELFF